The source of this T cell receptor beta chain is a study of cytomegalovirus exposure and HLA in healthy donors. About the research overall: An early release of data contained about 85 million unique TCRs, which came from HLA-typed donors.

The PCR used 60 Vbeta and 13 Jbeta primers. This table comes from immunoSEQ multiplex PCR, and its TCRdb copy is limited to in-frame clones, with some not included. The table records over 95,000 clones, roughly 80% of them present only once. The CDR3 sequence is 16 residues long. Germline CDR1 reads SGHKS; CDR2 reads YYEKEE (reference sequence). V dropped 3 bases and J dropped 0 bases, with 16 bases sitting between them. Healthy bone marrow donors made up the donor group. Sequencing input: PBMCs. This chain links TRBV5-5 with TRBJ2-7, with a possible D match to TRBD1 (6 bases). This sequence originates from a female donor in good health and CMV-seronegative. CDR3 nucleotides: TGTGCCAGCAGCTCTTCCCCGGGACACCGCTCCTACGAGCAGTACTTC. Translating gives CASSSSPGHRSYEQYF.